This T cell receptor beta chain emerged from a study of radiation and T cells in renal cell carcinoma. Overall study findings and caveats: From baseline, blood top tumor clonotypes peaked at 2 weeks post-radiation.

A word on this clone: Antigen: not known.

TCRdb keeps only in-frame clones here, not all; method: immunoSEQ multiplex PCR. The sample records some 150,000 clones, 75% to 90% being singletons. Time point reported: blood 4 weeks post-SBRT, at nephrectomy. Described treatment: 15 Gy SBRT to primary tumor, nephrectomy 4 weeks later. Nephrectomy followed 15 Gy stereotactic body radiation by 4 weeks. Radiation-treated patients gave blood at baseline, week 2 and week 4. Germline CDR1 is SGHTA and CDR2 is FQGNSA. V lost 2 bases and J lost 7; bases outside the gene matches: 4. The CDR3 runs to 14 residues. The input for sequencing was blood, taken from a patient whose treatment included radiotherapy and nephrectomy. This sequence joins TRBV7-2 and TRBJ2-1; 8 bases fit TRBD2. This TCR came from a woman in her forties or fifties with renal cell carcinoma. The CDR3 protein is CASSLQLAVNEQFF. For the CDR3, the DNA is TGTGCCAGCAGCTTACAACTAGCGGTGAATGAGCAGTTCTTC.